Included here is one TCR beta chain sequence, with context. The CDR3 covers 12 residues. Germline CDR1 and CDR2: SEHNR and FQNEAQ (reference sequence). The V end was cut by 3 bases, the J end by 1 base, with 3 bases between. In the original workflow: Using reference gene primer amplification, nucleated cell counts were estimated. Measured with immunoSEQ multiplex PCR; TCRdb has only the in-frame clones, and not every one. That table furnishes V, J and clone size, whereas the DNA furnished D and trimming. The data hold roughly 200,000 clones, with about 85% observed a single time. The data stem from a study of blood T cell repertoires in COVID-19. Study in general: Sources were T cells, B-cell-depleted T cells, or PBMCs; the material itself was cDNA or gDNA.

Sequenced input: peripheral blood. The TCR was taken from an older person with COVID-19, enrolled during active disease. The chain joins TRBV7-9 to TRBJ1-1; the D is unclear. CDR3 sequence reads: CASSFKNTEAFF. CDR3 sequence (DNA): TGTGCCAGCAGCTTTAAGAACACTGAAGCTTTCTTT.